These 9 T cell receptor beta chains were all obtained from the same sample, sequenced in a study of human T cells and chemical hapten exposure. Time point: patch test 2, 6 weeks after DPC sensitization. Specified treatment: therapeutic diphenylcyclopropenone sensitization with weekly scalp DPC. In TCRdb, the RACE reads were re-called with MiXCR into one record per CDR3 protein. Among over 40,000 distinct CDR3 sequences listed, 3% to 4% were seen once. This material consisted of whole blood, taken in connection with sensitization to the hapten diphenylcyclopropenone (DPC). Receptor source: a man aged 40-49 years with alopecia areata. Some clones in this sample may be carry-over from other donors' samples.

This clonotype has a count of ten or more. The rearrangement links TRBV5-4 to TRBJ1-6, with TRBD1 as a possible D gene (5 bases). The CDR3 contains 16 residues. Trimming took 0 bases from V and 5 from J, leaving 12 bases between them. Germline lookup yields CDR1 SGHNT and CDR2 YYREEE (reference sequence). The CDR3 coding sequence is TGTGCCAGCAGCTTGGCGGGGGTGATGGATAATTCACCCCTCCACTTT. This translates into CASSLAGVMDNSPLHF.

This clonotype was seen at least ten times. The gene calls are TRBV7-8 and TRBJ1-5; D may be TRBD1 (6 bases). The CDR3 covers 15 residues. Germline values: CDR1 SGHVS, CDR2 FQNEAQ. Trimming took off 5 bases at V and 5 bases at J, with 16 bases between the two ends. CDR3 coding DNA: TGTGCCAGCAGCCTAGGGGGGGGTCGGGATCAGCCCCAGCATTTT. Translating gives CASSLGGGRDQPQHF. The complete variable domain, with remaining parts taken from reference TRBV7-8 and TRBJ1-5, reads GAGVSQSPRYKVAKRGQDVALRCDPISGHVSLFWYQQALGQGPEFLTYFQNEAQLDKSGLPSDRFFAERPEGSVSTLKIQRTQQEDSAVYLCASSLGGGRDQPQHFGDGTRLSIL.

The table lists this clonotype with many counts. V gene TRBV12-3 or TRBV12-4 combines with J gene TRBJ2-1; maybe TRBD2 (5 bases). The CDR3 sequence is 15 residues long. Trimming left V 4 bases short and J 0 bases short, with 10 bases between. The CDR3 region is CASSSGFSSYNEQFF. The DNA of the CDR3 is TGTGCCAGCAGTTCGGGATTCAGCTCCTACAATGAGCAGTTCTTC.

At least ten counts were recorded for this clonotype. The V and J genes are TRBV4-2 and TRBJ2-3, with D possibly matching TRBD2 (6 bases). The germline V gene encodes CDR1 LGHNA and CDR2 YNFKEQ. This CDR3 is 16 amino acids long. The V end was cut by 0 bases, the J end by 0 bases, with 10 bases between. The CDR3 loop reads CASSQDSLASTDTQYF. The CDR3 DNA is TGTGCCAGCAGCCAAGATTCCCTAGCGAGCACAGATACGCAGTATTTT.

The gene calls are TRBV15 and TRBJ2-7, with D possibly TRBD1 on 6 matching bases. Germline-derived CDR1 and CDR2 are LNHNV and YYDKDF (reference sequence). Trimming took 4 bases from V and 3 from J, leaving 16 bases between them. The CDR3 runs 15 residues. In DNA form, the CDR3 reads TGTGCCACCAGCATAGGGGGTGCACAGGACTACGAGCAGTACTTC. It encodes CATSIGGAQDYEQYF.

This clonotype occurred many times. The chain is built from TRBV6-6 and TRBJ2-3; TRBD2 matches at 11 bases. In germline, CDR1 is MNHNY, CDR2 SVGAGI (reference sequence). There are 14 residues in the CDR3. With 10 bases clipped from V and 2 bases from J, the junction kept 5 bases outside the gene matches. CDR3 sequence: CATLAGGYTDTQYF. CDR3 DNA: TGTGCCACATTAGCGGGAGGGTACACAGATACGCAGTATTTT.

This clonotype was recorded many times. J is TRBJ2-6 and V is TRBV19; the D gene is possibly TRBD2 (6 bases). The CDR3 totals 15 residues. The ends were cut back, 3 bases at V and 4 bases at J, with 10 bases in the middle. The germline V gene has CDR1 LNHDA and CDR2 SQIVND (reference sequence). CDR3 nucleotide sequence: TGTGCCAGTAGTATTATGGGACTGGGGGCCAACGTCCTGACTTTC. Encoded protein: CASSIMGLGANVLTF.

This clonotype has ten or more counts. The chain uses TRBV7-2 and TRBJ1-1; 7 nucleotides agree with TRBD1. Unmatched junction bases numbered 4, after V lost 2 bases and J lost 7 bases. Germline V gives CDR1 SGHTA, CDR2 FQGNSA. CDR3 length: 13 residues. The chain's CDR3 is CASSLSNRGEAFF. DNA for the CDR3: TGTGCCAGCAGCTTAAGTAACAGGGGTGAAGCTTTCTTT.

The V call is TRBV6-6, the J call TRBJ2-7; 10 bases align to TRBD2. V was clipped by 5 bases and J by 2 bases; unmatched bases: 6. Germline CDR1 is MNHNY and CDR2 is SVGAGI (reference sequence). This CDR3 region has 15 residues. The CDR3 reads CASSPDSGRPYEQYF. Written as DNA, the CDR3 is TGTGCCAGCAGTCCCGATAGCGGGAGGCCCTACGAGCAGTACTTC.